This T cell receptor beta chain was obtained from a study of blood T cell repertoires in COVID-19. Study information: Cohort 3 recovery required two negative PCRs, clearance, or symptom resolution. The United States, Italy and Spain supplied acute and convalescent COVID-19 samples. Sources were T cells, B-cell-depleted T cells, or PBMCs; the material itself was cDNA or gDNA.

Profiled with immunoSEQ multiplex PCR; TCRdb holds only in-frame clones, not every one. The sample shows hundreds of thousands of clones, 70% to 90% of them seen only once. The V and J ends lost 0 bases and 8 bases, in that order; junction bases with no gene match: 7. CDR3 size: 16 residues. Germline V gene data show CDR1 as KGHSH and CDR2 as LQKENI. Participants were aged about 18 to 95 years, lived in about two dozen US areas, and enrolled virtually. This clone was counted between two and nine times. Sequencing was performed on PBMCs or T cells enriched from blood (not recorded which). The source of this sequence is a woman aged 55-69 years in a cohort exposed to, infected with or recovered from COVID-19 (not recorded which). The rearrangement joins TRBV18 to TRBJ1-2; 12 bases fit TRBD1. CDR3 region: CASSPPAGTGGRGYTF. In DNA, the CDR3 is TGTGCCAGCTCACCACCCGCCGGGACAGGGGGCAGGGGCTACACCTTC.